These T cell receptor beta chains were read from a single sample in a study of cytomegalovirus exposure and HLA in healthy donors. Repertoires were generated with immunoSEQ multiplex PCR, while TCRdb's copy carries only in-frame clones and drops some. The table records 75,000 to 80,000 clones, about 66% of them present only once. The sequencing sample was made of PBMCs. These TCRs come from a man in his sixties in good health and CMV-seropositive. Both conserved end residues are trimmed from each CDR3.

V	J	CDR3
TRBV15	TRBJ2-1	ATSRWDSYNEQF
TRBV7-2	TRBJ2-1	ASSSLAGVGYEQF
TRBV27	TRBJ2-2	ASSFLRGLNTGELF
TRBV5-8	TRBJ1-5	ASSSRRGTGSNQPQH
TRBV7-2	TRBJ2-1	ASTRAGSYNEQF
TRBV19	TRBJ2-5	ASSLDRAGGETQY
TRBV6-1	TRBJ1-5	ASSEDFFSNQPQH
TRBV5-1	TRBJ2-7	ASSLVAGGSYEQY
TRBV5-1	TRBJ2-1	ASSLTPSHYNEQF
TRBV27	TRBJ2-3	ASSWRTGRGDTQY
TRBV15	TRBJ2-4	ATSREEQGGDIQY
TRBV7-9	TRBJ2-1	ASSLAGHSSWEEQF
TRBV10-2	TRBJ1-2	ASSEQGALIGYT
TRBV10-3	TRBJ2-3	AIRRDSGTDTQY
TRBV19	TRBJ2-7	ASSPTGTGGVEQY
TRBV9	TRBJ2-7	ASSAGTGAEQY
TRBV7-9	TRBJ2-3	AGQGISTDTQY
TRBV6-1	TRBJ2-2	ASSGGAGGELF
TRBV7-8	TRBJ1-1	ASSPLRRNTEAF
TRBV7-7	TRBJ2-4	ASSFTGSPKNIQY
TRBV6-6	TRBJ1-3	ASSYSRGQGGNTIY
TRBV6-5	TRBJ1-4	ASSPRGEKLF
TRBV6-1	TRBJ1-2	ASSMDSNYGYT
TRBV5-5	TRBJ2-7	ASSFTNTYEQY
TRBV5-8	TRBJ1-5	ASSPTGKGTNQPQH
TRBV6-1	TRBJ2-3	ASASEADTQY